Listed below are T cell receptor beta chains from one sample, sequenced in a study of early T cells in non-severe SARS-CoV-2 infection. TCRdb processed the 5' RACE reads anew with MiXCR; each CDR3 protein has one entry. The sample has about 98,000 distinct CDR3 sequences, roughly 9.6% seen once. Sample: whole blood. The origin of the receptors is an adult who was a healthcare worker with PCR-confirmed SARS-CoV-2 infection or an uninfected control (not recorded which). The CDR3 runs from the conserved cysteine through the conserved F or W. The D gene is left open where the match is weak. Clone size is shown for a subset of rows, as once, few, many or a class of expanded clone.

v_call	d_call	j_call	clone_size	cdr3_aa	cdr3_nt
TRBV29-1	NA	TRBJ1-1	few	CSVDHTEAFF	TGCAGCGTTGACCACACTGAAGCTTTCTTT
TRBV24-1	NA	TRBJ2-5	few	CATSDPSRDGQETQYF	TGTGCCACCAGTGATCCCTCAAGGGACGGCCAAGAGACCCAGTACTTC
TRBV6-1	TRBD1	TRBJ1-2	many	CASSEAWDSLGGYTF	TGTGCCAGCAGTGAAGCGTGGGACAGTTTGGGTGGCTACACCTTC
TRBV7-9	NA	TRBJ2-3	many	CASSSGLSPTDTQYF	TGTGCCAGCAGCTCGGGTTTGAGTCCCACAGATACGCAGTATTTT
TRBV6-5	TRBD1	TRBJ2-3	many	CASRLDRWDGDTQYF	TGTGCCAGCAGATTGGACAGGTGGGATGGGGATACGCAGTATTTT
TRBV6-5	NA	TRBJ2-3	many	CASRVSGSTDTQYF	TGTGCCAGTCGAGTCAGCGGGTCCACAGATACGCAGTATTTT
TRBV6-6	NA	TRBJ1-5	many	CASRPIGGNQPQHF	TGTGCCAGCAGACCGATCGGGGGTAATCAGCCCCAGCATTTT
TRBV12-3/TRBV12-4	NA	TRBJ2-7	many	CASSLDHYEQYF	TGTGCCAGCAGTTTAGATCACTACGAGCAGTACTTC
TRBV6-2/TRBV6-3	NA	TRBJ2-1	NA	CASSPRSEQFF	TGTGCCAGCTCCCCCCGAAGTGAGCAGTTCTTC
TRBV28	TRBD1	TRBJ1-1	NA	CASRPGQENTEAFF	TGTGCCAGCAGGCCGGGACAGGAGAACACTGAAGCTTTCTTT
TRBV7-2	TRBD1	TRBJ2-3	few	CASSVDRGADTQYF	TGTGCCAGCAGCGTGGACAGGGGGGCAGATACGCAGTATTTT
TRBV15	TRBD1	TRBJ2-7	many	CATSRFDRAEYEQYF	TGTGCCACCAGCAGGTTTGACAGGGCAGAATACGAGCAGTACTTC
TRBV2	NA	TRBJ1-2	many	CASNLGTNYGYTF	TGTGCCAGCAACTTGGGCACTAACTATGGCTACACCTTC
TRBV29-1	NA	TRBJ2-1	NA	CSVAVDNEQFF	TGCAGCGTTGCGGTCGACAATGAGCAGTTCTTC
TRBV20-1	NA	TRBJ1-5	many	CSARDEAPLRGGNQPQHF	TGCAGTGCTAGAGATGAGGCCCCTTTACGGGGGGGCAATCAGCCCCAGCATTTT
TRBV7-8	TRBD2	TRBJ2-7	NA	CASSFSAGGHYEQYF	TGTGCCAGCAGCTTTTCAGCGGGAGGGCACTACGAGCAGTACTTC
TRBV3-1	NA	TRBJ2-7	few	CASSLFDGPSYEQYF	TGTGCCAGCAGCCTTTTCGACGGTCCTTCCTACGAGCAGTACTTC
TRBV4-1	NA	TRBJ2-2	many	CASSQGPLGTGELFF	TGCGCCAGCAGCCAAGGACCGCTGGGCACCGGGGAGCTGTTTTTT
TRBV4-1	NA	TRBJ1-2	many	CASSQVQGNYGYTF	TGCGCCAGCAGCCAAGTCCAGGGCAACTATGGCTACACCTTC
TRBV4-1	NA	TRBJ2-7	few	CASSQVTLNIYEQYF	TGCGCCAGCAGCCAAGTCACCCTTAACATTTACGAGCAGTACTTC
TRBV4-1	NA	TRBJ2-1	few	CASSHVRWRDAPYNEQFF	TGCGCCAGCAGCCACGTAAGGTGGCGGGACGCCCCCTACAATGAGCAGTTCTTC
TRBV3-1	TRBD1	TRBJ1-1	many	CASSPRDRGNTEAFF	TGTGCCAGCAGCCCCCGGGACAGGGGAAACACTGAAGCTTTCTTT
TRBV6-6	NA	TRBJ2-1	many	CASSYSIWGAQTYNEQFF	TGTGCCAGCAGTTACTCGATCTGGGGGGCGCAGACCTACAATGAGCAGTTCTTC
TRBV14	NA	TRBJ1-1	NA	CASSTRLGLDMNTEAFF	TGTGCCAGCAGCACTCGATTAGGACTCGACATGAACACTGAAGCTTTCTTT
TRBV6-6	NA	TRBJ2-1	many	CASSLQGLAYNEQFF	TGTGCCAGCAGCCTACAGGGTTTAGCCTACAATGAGCAGTTCTTC
TRBV7-9	TRBD1	TRBJ1-5	few	CASSQQGGPNQPQHF	TGTGCCAGCAGCCAACAGGGGGGCCCCAATCAGCCCCAGCATTTT
TRBV3-1	NA	TRBJ2-1	many	CASSHLEGEQFF	TGTGCCAGCAGCCACTTAGAGGGTGAGCAGTTCTTC
TRBV5-1	NA	TRBJ2-5	few	CASSLAPTTRVETQYF	TGCGCCAGCAGCTTGGCCCCGACTACCAGGGTGGAGACCCAGTACTTC
TRBV29-1	TRBD1	TRBJ1-1	NA	CSVRRDRASEAFF	TGCAGCGTTAGAAGGGACAGGGCATCTGAAGCTTTCTTT
TRBV7-9	NA	TRBJ2-7	NA	CAFADSYEQYF	TGTGCCTTTGCGGATTCCTACGAGCAGTACTTC